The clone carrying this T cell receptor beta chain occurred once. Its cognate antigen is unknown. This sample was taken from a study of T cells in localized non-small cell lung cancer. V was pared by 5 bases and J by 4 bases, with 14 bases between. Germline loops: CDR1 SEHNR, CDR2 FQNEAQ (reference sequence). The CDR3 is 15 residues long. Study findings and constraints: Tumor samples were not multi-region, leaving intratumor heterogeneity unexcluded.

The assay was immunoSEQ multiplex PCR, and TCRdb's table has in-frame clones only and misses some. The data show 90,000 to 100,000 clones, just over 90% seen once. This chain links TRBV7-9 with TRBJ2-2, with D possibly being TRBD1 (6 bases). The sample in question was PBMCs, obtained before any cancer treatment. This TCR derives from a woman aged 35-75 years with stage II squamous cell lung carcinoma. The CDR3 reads CASSLRGQSTGELFF. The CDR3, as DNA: TGTGCCAGCAGCCTTAGGGGACAAAGCACCGGGGAGCTGTTTTTT. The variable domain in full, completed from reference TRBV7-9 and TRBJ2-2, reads DTGVSQNPRHKITKRGQNVTFRCDPISEHNRLYWYRQTLGQGPEFLTYFQNEAQLEKSRLLSDRFSAERPKGSFSTLEIQRTEQGDSAMYLCASSLRGQSTGELFFGEGSRLTVL.